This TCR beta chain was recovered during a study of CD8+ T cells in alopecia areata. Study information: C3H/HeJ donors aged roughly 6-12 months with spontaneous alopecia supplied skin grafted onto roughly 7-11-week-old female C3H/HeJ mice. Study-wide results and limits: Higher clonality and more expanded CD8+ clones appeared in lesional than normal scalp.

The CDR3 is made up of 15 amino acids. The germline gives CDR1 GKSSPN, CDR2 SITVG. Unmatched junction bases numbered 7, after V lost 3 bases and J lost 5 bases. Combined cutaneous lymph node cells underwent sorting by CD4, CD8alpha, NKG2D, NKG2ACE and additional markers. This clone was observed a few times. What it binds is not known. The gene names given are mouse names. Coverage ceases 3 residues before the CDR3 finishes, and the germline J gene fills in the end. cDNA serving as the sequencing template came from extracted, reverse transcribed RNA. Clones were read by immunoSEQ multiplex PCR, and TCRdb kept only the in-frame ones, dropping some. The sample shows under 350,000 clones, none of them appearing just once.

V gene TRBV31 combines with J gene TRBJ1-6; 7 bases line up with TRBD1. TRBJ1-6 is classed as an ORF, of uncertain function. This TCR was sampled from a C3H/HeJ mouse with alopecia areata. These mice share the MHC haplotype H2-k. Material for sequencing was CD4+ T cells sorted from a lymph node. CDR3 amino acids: CAWSSGTENNSPLYF. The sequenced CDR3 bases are TGTGCCTGGAGCTCCGGGACAGAAAATAATTCGCCC.